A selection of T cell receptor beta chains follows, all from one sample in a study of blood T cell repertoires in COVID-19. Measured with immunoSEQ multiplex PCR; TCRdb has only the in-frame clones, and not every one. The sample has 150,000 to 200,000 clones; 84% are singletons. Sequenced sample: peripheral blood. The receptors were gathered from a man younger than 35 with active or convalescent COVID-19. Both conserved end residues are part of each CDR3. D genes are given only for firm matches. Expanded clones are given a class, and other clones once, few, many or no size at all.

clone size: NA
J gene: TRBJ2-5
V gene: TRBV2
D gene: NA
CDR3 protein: CASTREQGNKETQYF
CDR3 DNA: TGTGCCAGCACCAGGGAACAGGGAAATAAGGAGACCCAGTACTTC

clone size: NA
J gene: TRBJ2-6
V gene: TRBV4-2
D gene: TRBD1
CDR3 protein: CASSQDRGQAGANVLTF
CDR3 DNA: TGTGCCAGCAGCCAAGATCGGGGACAGGCTGGGGCCAACGTCCTGACTTTC

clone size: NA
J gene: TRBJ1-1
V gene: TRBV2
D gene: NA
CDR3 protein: CASSEALIRRTEAFF
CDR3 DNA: TGTGCCAGCAGTGAAGCGCTGATCAGGCGCACTGAAGCTTTCTTT

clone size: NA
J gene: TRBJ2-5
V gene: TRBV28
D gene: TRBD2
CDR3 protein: CASHGTSRGQETQYF
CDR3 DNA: TGTGCCAGCCATGGGACTAGTCGGGGCCAAGAGACCCAGTACTTC

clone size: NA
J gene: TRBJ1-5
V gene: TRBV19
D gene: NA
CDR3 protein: CASSTQGYQPQHF
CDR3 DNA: TGTGCCAGTAGTACCCAGGGTTACCAGCCCCAGCATTTT

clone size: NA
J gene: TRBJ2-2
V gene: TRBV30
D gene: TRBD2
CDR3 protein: CAGSAGGANTGELFF
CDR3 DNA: TGTGCCGGCAGTGCGGGGGGAGCCAACACCGGGGAGCTGTTTTTT

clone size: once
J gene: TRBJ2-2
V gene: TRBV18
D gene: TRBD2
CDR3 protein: CASSSDGLAGGTGELFF
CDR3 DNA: TGTGCCAGCTCATCGGATGGACTAGCGGGAGGTACCGGGGAGCTGTTTTTT

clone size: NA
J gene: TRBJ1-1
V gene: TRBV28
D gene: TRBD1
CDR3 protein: CASRTGGRAEAFF
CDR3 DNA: TGTGCCAGCAGGACAGGGGGCAGGGCTGAAGCTTTCTTT

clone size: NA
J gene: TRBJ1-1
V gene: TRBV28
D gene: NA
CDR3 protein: CASTGDLGAFF
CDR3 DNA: TGTGCCAGCACCGGGGACTTGGGGGCTTTCTTT

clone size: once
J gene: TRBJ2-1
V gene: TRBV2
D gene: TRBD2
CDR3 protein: CASTWTSGGGSYNEQFF
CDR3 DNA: TGTGCCAGCACATGGACTAGCGGGGGGGGCTCCTACAATGAGCAGTTCTTC

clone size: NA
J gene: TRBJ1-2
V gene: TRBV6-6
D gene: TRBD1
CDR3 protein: CASSDRGTGGNYGYTF
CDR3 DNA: TGTGCCAGCAGCGACAGGGGGACAGGGGGAAACTATGGCTACACCTTC

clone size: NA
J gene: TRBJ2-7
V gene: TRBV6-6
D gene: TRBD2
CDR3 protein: CASSYSGLAGGIEQYF
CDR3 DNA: TGTGCCAGCAGTTACTCGGGCCTAGCGGGAGGTATCGAGCAGTACTTC

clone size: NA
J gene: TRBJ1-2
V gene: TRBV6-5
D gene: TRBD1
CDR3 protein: CASMRTGRGGYTF
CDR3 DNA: TGTGCCAGCATGCGGACAGGTCGAGGTGGCTACACCTTC

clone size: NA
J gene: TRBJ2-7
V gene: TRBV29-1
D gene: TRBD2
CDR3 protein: CSVAGGGEQYF
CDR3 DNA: TGCAGCGTAGCGGGAGGAGGCGAGCAGTACTTC

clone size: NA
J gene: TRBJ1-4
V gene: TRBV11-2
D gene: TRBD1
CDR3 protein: CASSSRTGGGNEKLFF
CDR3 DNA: TGTGCCAGCAGCTCTCGGACAGGAGGGGGGAATGAAAAACTGTTTTTT

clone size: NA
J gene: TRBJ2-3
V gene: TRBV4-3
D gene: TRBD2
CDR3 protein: CASSQDPTSGGDTQYF
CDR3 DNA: TGCGCCAGCAGCCAAGATCCAACTAGCGGGGGAGATACGCAGTATTTT

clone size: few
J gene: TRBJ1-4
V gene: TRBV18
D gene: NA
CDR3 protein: CASSSDYNEKLFF
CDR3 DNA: TGTGCCAGCTCATCGGACTATAATGAAAAACTGTTTTTT

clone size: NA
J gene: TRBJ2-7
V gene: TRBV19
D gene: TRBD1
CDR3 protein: CASSVQGVYYEQYF
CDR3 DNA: TGTGCCAGTAGTGTCCAGGGGGTCTACTACGAGCAGTACTTC

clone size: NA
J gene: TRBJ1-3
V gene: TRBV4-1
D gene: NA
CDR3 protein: CASSQDTQANTIYF
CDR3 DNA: TGCGCCAGCAGCCAAGATACCCAGGCAAACACCATATATTTT

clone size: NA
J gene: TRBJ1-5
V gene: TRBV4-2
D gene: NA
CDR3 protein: CASSQGGRQPQHF
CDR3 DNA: TGTGCCAGCAGCCAAGGGGGGAGGCAGCCCCAGCATTTT

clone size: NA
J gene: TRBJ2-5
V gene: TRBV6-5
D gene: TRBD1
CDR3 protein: CASRRGHEETQYF
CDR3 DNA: TGTGCCAGCAGAAGGGGGCACGAAGAGACCCAGTACTTC

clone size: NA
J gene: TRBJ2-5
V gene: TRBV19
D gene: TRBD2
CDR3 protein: CASSRGAGVVVAETQYF
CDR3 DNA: TGTGCCAGTAGTAGAGGTGCGGGGGTGGTCGTTGCAGAGACCCAGTACTTC

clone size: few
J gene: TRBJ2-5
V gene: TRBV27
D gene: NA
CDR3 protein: CASSLVPRETQYF
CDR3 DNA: TGTGCCAGCAGTTTAGTTCCTCGGGAGACCCAGTACTTC

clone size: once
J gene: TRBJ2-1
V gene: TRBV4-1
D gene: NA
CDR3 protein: CASSQDSEREYNEQFF
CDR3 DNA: TGCGCCAGCAGCCAAGATAGCGAGAGGGAATACAATGAGCAGTTCTTC

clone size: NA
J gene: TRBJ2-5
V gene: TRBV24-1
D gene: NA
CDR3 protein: CATSEGVPKETQYF
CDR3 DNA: TGTGCCACCAGTGAAGGGGTCCCAAAAGAGACCCAGTACTTC

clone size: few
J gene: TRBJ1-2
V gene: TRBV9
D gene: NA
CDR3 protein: CASSIYPTGGPEGYTF
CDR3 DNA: TGTGCCAGCAGCATCTACCCGACGGGGGGACCGGAGGGCTACACCTTC

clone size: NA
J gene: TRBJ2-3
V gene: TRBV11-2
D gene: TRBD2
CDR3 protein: CASSYMGGGSTDTQYF
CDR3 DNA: TGTGCCAGCAGCTACATGGGCGGGGGGAGCACAGATACGCAGTATTTT

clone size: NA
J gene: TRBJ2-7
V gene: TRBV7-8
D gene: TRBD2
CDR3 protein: CASSRQRVAGGTSYEQYF
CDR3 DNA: TGTGCCAGCAGCCGCCAGCGTGTAGCGGGAGGGACCTCCTACGAGCAGTACTTC

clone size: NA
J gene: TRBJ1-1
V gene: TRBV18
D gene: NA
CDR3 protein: CASSPPQGWGTEAFF
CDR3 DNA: TGTGCCAGCTCACCACCACAGGGTTGGGGCACTGAAGCTTTCTTT

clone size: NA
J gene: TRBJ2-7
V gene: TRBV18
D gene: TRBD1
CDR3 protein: CASSPLQTGQNEQYF
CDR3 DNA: TGTGCCAGCTCACCTCTTCAGACAGGGCAAAACGAGCAGTACTTC

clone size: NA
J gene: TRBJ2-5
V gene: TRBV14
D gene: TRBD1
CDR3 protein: CASSQDFGPTGAETQYF
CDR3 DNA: TGTGCCAGCAGCCAAGATTTCGGTCCGACAGGGGCAGAGACCCAGTACTTC

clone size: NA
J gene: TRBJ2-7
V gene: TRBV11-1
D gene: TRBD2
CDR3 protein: CASSFSGGSYEQYF
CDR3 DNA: TGTGCCAGCAGCTTTAGCGGGGGATCCTACGAGCAGTACTTC

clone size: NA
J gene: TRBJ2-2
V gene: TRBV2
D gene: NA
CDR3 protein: CASMSGKNTGELFF
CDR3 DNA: TGTGCCAGCATGTCGGGGAAGAACACCGGGGAGCTGTTTTTT

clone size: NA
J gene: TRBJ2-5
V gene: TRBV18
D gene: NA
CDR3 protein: CASSPGGETQYF
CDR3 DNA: TGTGCCAGCTCACCAGGGGGGGAGACCCAGTACTTC

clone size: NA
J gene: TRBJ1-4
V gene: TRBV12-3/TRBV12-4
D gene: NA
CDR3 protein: CASRGQTNEKLFF
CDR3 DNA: TGTGCCAGCCGAGGGCAGACTAATGAAAAACTGTTTTTT

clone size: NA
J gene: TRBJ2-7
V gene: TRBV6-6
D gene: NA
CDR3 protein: CASREPGFSYEQYF
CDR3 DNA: TGTGCCAGCAGGGAACCAGGGTTCTCCTACGAGCAGTACTTC

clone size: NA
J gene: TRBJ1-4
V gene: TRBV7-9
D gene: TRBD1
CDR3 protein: CASSSGTGGEKLFF
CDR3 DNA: TGTGCCAGCAGCTCCGGGACAGGGGGTGAAAAACTGTTTTTT

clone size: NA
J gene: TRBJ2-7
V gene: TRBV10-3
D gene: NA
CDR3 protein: CAISESERGGNEQYF
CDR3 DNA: TGTGCCATCAGTGAGTCGGAGAGGGGGGGAAACGAGCAGTACTTC

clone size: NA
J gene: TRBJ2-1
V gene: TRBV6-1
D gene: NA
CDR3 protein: CASSANLLSSYNEQFF
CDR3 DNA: TGTGCCAGCAGTGCCAACCTCCTGAGCTCCTACAATGAGCAGTTCTTC

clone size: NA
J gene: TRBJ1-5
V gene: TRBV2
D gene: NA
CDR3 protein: CASKGRSSNQPQHF
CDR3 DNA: TGTGCCAGTAAAGGGAGGTCCAGCAATCAGCCCCAGCATTTT

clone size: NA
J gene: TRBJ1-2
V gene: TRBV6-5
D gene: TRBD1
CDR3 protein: CASGGTGGTGYTF
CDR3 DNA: TGTGCCAGCGGAGGGACAGGGGGCACTGGCTACACCTTC

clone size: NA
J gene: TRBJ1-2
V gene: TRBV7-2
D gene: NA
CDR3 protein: CASSPKPAGPYGYTF
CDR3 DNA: TGTGCCAGCAGCCCAAAACCTGCAGGTCCCTATGGCTACACCTTC

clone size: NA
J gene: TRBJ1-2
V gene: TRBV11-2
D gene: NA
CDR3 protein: CASSQARGLSYGGYTF
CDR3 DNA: TGTGCCAGCAGCCAAGCTAGGGGCCTCTCCTATGGAGGCTACACCTTC

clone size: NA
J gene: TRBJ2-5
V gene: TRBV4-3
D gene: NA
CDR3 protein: CASSQAGYQETQYF
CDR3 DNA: TGCGCCAGCAGCCAAGCAGGTTACCAAGAGACCCAGTACTTC

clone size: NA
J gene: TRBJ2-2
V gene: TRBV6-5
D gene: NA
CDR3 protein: CASRITSTGELFF
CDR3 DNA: TGTGCCAGCAGGATAACTAGCACCGGGGAGCTGTTTTTT

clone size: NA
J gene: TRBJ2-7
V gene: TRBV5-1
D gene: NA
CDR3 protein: CASSFQVNSYEQYF
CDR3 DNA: TGCGCCAGCAGCTTCCAGGTTAACTCCTACGAGCAGTACTTC

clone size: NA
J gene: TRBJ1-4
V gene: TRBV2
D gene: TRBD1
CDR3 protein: CASRATGGGEKLFF
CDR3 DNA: TGTGCCAGCAGAGCGACAGGGGGAGGTGAAAAACTGTTTTTT

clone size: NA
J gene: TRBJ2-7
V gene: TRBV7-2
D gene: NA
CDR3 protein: CASSPGSAWQYF
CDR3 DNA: TGTGCCAGCAGCCCCGGGTCGGCTTGGCAGTACTTC

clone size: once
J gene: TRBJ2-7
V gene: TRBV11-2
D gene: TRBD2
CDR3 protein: CASSPIRLAGQMRFYEQYF
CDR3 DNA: TGTGCCAGCAGCCCAATCAGGCTAGCGGGGCAAATGCGGTTCTACGAGCAGTACTTC

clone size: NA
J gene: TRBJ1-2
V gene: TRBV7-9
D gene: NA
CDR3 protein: CASSLRRSPGGYTF
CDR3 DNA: TGTGCCAGCAGCTTACGGCGAAGCCCGGGAGGCTACACCTTC

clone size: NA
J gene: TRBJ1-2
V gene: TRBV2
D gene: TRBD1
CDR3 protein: CASSGTGKGDGYTF
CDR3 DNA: TGTGCCAGCAGTGGGACAGGGAAGGGGGATGGCTACACCTTC

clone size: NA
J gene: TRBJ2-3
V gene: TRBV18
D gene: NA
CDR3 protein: CASSPRGLDTDTQYF
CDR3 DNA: TGTGCCAGCTCACCTCGAGGGCTGGACACAGATACGCAGTATTTT

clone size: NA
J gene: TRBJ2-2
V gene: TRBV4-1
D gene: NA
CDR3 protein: CASSRGPRGLFPGELFF
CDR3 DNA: TGCGCCAGCAGCCGGGGGCCGAGAGGGCTGTTTCCCGGGGAGCTGTTTTTT

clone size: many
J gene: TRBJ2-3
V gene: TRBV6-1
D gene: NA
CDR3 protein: CASTEAEGGADTQYF
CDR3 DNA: TGTGCCAGCACTGAAGCGGAGGGGGGGGCAGATACGCAGTATTTT

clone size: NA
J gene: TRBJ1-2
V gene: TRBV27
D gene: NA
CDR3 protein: CASSLWGESDGYTF
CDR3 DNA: TGTGCCAGCAGTTTATGGGGGGAGTCGGATGGCTACACCTTC